This is a list of T cell receptor beta chains from one sample in a study of Graves' ophthalmopathy and Graves' hyperthyroidism. TCRdb recomputed calls from the multiplex PCR reads with MiXCR, one row per CDR3 protein. The table lists hundreds of thousands of distinct CDR3 sequences, approximately 21% of them singletons. Sequencing was done on a sample of peripheral blood. The receptors stem from a woman in her late teens or twenties with stable Graves' hyperthyroidism. The CDR3 runs from the conserved cysteine through the conserved F or W. The D gene is left open where the match is weak. Expanded clones get a size class; other rows say once, few or many, or leave the size out.

d_call	clone_size	v_call	j_call	cdr3_nt	cdr3_aa
.	many	TRBV6-1	TRBJ2-4	TGTGCCAGCAGTGAGGGCCACATTCAGTACTTC	CASSEGHIQYF
TRBD2	.	TRBV30	TRBJ2-2	TGCGCCTGGAGTGTAGCCCCCCTTAGCGGGAGAGCCCTGGGCCGCGGGGAGCTGTTTTTT	CAWSVAPLSGRALGRGELFF
.	few	TRBV6-1	TRBJ2-5	TGTGCCAGCAGGAAACAGGGACTCCCGCTCACAGAGACCCAGTACTTC	CASRKQGLPLTETQYF
.	few	TRBV11-2	TRBJ2-7	TGTGCCAGCAGCCGTGGCTTCTTTGGCGAGCAGTACTTC	CASSRGFFGEQYF
.	many	TRBV14	TRBJ2-7	TGTGCCAGCAGCCAGCTTACGGGACCCGCCGTCGAGCAGTACTTC	CASSQLTGPAVEQYF
TRBD1	.	TRBV5-1	TRBJ1-5	TGCGCCAGCAGCTTGGCGCCAACCGGGACAGGTGGCAATCAGCCCCAGCATTTT	CASSLAPTGTGGNQPQHF
.	many	TRBV4-3	TRBJ2-5	TGCGCCAGCAGTCGAATCCCTACAGGCTTAGAGACCCAGTACTTC	CASSRIPTGLETQYF
TRBD1	.	TRBV20-1	TRBJ1-1	TGCAGTGCTGCCGACAGGGACACTGAAGCTTTCTTT	CSAADRDTEAFF
.	.	TRBV7-9	TRBJ2-7	TGTGCCAGCAGCCGCCCCCCCTACGAGCAGTACTTC	CASSRPPYEQYF
TRBD1	many	TRBV20-1	TRBJ2-7	TGCAGTGCTAGACCCCCGGGACAGGTATACGAGCAGTACTTC	CSARPPGQVYEQYF
.	.	TRBV11-2	TRBJ2-7	TGTGCCAGCAGCCCTACCCCTTTC	CASSPTPF
TRBD1	many	TRBV6-2/TRBV6-3	TRBJ1-1	TGTGCCAGCAGTCGAGGGGGCCGGACTGAAGCTTTCTTT	CASSRGGRTEAFF
.	.	TRBV20-1	TRBJ2-7	TGCAGTGCTAGCGAACAGGCAGGTTACGAGCAGTACTTC	CSASEQAGYEQYF
TRBD1	many	TRBV30	TRBJ2-7	TGTGCCTGGAGTTGGGACAGGGGGTATGGCGAGCAGTACTTC	CAWSWDRGYGEQYF
.	many	TRBV28	TRBJ2-5	TGTGCCAGCAGTTTGTGGGGGTACCAAGAGACCCAGTACTTC	CASSLWGYQETQYF
.	.	TRBV6-5	TRBJ2-6	TGTGCCAGCAGTTACGGAGAGGACGGGGCCAACGTCCTGACTTTC	CASSYGEDGANVLTF
.	many	TRBV30	TRBJ2-2	TGTGCTTCGCGTTACGCGAACACCGGGGAGCTGTTTTTT	CASRYANTGELFF
TRBD1	.	TRBV12-3/TRBV12-4	TRBJ2-7	TGTGCCAGCAGTGTCCGGGACAGATTCTACGAGCAGTACTTC	CASSVRDRFYEQYF
.	.	TRBV6-1	TRBJ1-2	TGTGCCAGCAGTGAAGGGCCCCTGGGGTGGTATGGCTACACCTTC	CASSEGPLGWYGYTF
TRBD2	many	TRBV6-5	TRBJ2-7	TGTGCCAGCAGTTATTGGGCTAGCGGGAGTAGCTACGAGCAGTACTTC	CASSYWASGSSYEQYF
TRBD2	many	TRBV12-3/TRBV12-4	TRBJ2-7	TGTGCCAGCAGTTTTCGGCTAGCGGGAGCGTTGGGTGAGCAGTACTTC	CASSFRLAGALGEQYF
.	.	TRBV12-3/TRBV12-4	TRBJ2-7	TGTGCCAGCAGTGCCCCCGGGGCGAGCTACGAGCAGTACTTC	CASSAPGASYEQYF
.	many	TRBV7-6	TRBJ2-7	TGTGCCAGCAGTCCAAGGGGGCTAGCGGACTCCTACGAGCAGTACTTC	CASSPRGLADSYEQYF
.	many	TRBV6-4	TRBJ1-1	TGTGCCAGCAGTGACCTTGAGGGCCCGAACACTGAAGCTTTCTTT	CASSDLEGPNTEAFF
.	many	TRBV29-1	TRBJ2-5	TGCAGCGTACGAACAGGGCCCAGTGGGGAGACCCAGTACTTC	CSVRTGPSGETQYF
TRBD1	many	TRBV7-8	TRBJ1-5	TGTGCCAGCAGCCCGCGGACAGGCCTAAACAATCAGCCCCAGCATTTT	CASSPRTGLNNQPQHF
.	many	TRBV24-1	TRBJ2-7	TGTGCCACCAGTGGTCCGGGATACGAGCAGTACTTC	CATSGPGYEQYF
.	many	TRBV4-2	TRBJ2-7	TGTGCCAGCAGCCCCCTTCCCCCAGGGGCCGCGCTCTCCTACGAGCAGTACTTC	CASSPLPPGAALSYEQYF
TRBD1	.	TRBV13	TRBJ1-2	TGTGCCAGCAGCCAAGGGACAGTCGTCTATGGCTACACCTTC	CASSQGTVVYGYTF
.	.	TRBV19	TRBJ1-5	TGTGCCAGTAGTATACCGGCAGAACAGCCCCAGCATTTT	CASSIPAEQPQHF
.	.	TRBV3-1	TRBJ2-7	TGTGCCAGCAGCCCCCTAGGTTTTTCCTACGAGCAGTACTTC	CASSPLGFSYEQYF
.	.	TRBV7-3	TRBJ1-2	TGTGCCAGCAGGAAAGACAGGAACTATGGCTACACCTTC	CASRKDRNYGYTF
.	many	TRBV20-1	TRBJ2-7	TGCAGTGCTGCTAGCCGAGCCTACGAGCAGTACTTC	CSAASRAYEQYF
TRBD1	many	TRBV19	TRBJ2-7	TGTGCCAGTAGCGAAGGGGGCATAATCCAACAGTTCTACGAGCAGTACTTC	CASSEGGIIQQFYEQYF
.	many	TRBV4-1	TRBJ1-5	TGCGCCAGCAGCCAATGGCCTCTCTACTTAGACATGAACAATCAGCCCCAGCATTTT	CASSQWPLYLDMNNQPQHF
TRBD2	many	TRBV9	TRBJ2-4	TGTGCCAGCAGCCCAGGACTAGGCATTCAGTACTTC	CASSPGLGIQYF
.	few	TRBV7-9	TRBJ1-2	TGTGCCAGCAGCCCCGGGAACTTTTGGGGGACGGACTACACCTTC	CASSPGNFWGTDYTF
.	.	TRBV12-3/TRBV12-4	TRBJ2-5	TGTGCCAGCAGTATGAGAGAGGGGTTGGAGACCCAGTACTTC	CASSMREGLETQYF
.	many	TRBV6-1	TRBJ1-2	TGTGCCAGCACGGGGGCTAACTATGGCTACACCTTC	CASTGANYGYTF
.	.	TRBV6-5	TRBJ2-5	TGTGCCAGCAGTTTTTCTTTTGAAGGGACCCAGTACTTC	CASSFSFEGTQYF
TRBD1	many	TRBV6-2/TRBV6-3	TRBJ1-1	TGTGCCAGCAGTTCCCAACCCGACAGGGGGTACGCTTTCTTT	CASSSQPDRGYAFF
TRBD1	.	TRBV20-1	TRBJ1-2	TGCAGTGCTAGGGGTCCGACAGGGAGATATGGCTACACCTTC	CSARGPTGRYGYTF
TRBD2	.	TRBV18	TRBJ2-7	TGTGCCAGCACACCCGGGGGGGATACCTACGAGCAGTACTTC	CASTPGGDTYEQYF
.	.	TRBV6-2/TRBV6-3	TRBJ2-5	TGTGCCAGCAGTTTATCATCTAGTGTCGAGACCCAGTACTTC	CASSLSSSVETQYF
.	many	TRBV20-1	TRBJ2-7	TGCAGTGCTAGAGATCCTAGCGAACCCTACGAGCAGTACTTC	CSARDPSEPYEQYF
.	many	TRBV12-3/TRBV12-4	TRBJ2-5	TGTGCCAGCAGTTCCTACAGGGAGGAGACCCAGTACTTC	CASSSYREETQYF
TRBD1	few	TRBV18	TRBJ1-2	TGTGCCAGCGCCACCTCCACAGGGGAGGCTGGCTACACCTTC	CASATSTGEAGYTF
TRBD1	many	TRBV6-1	TRBJ2-7	TGTGCCAGCCGCCCTTTACGGGGACAGGGTGTATACGAGCAGTACTTC	CASRPLRGQGVYEQYF